Below, 2 T cell receptor beta chains from the same sample are listed, as sequenced in a study of Ad26.COV2.S vaccination and SARS-CoV-2 variants. The sample's treatment: around 19 received Ad26.COV2.S at low or high dose, single or two shots; several received placebo; per-sample allocation not given. Day 63 after the first vaccine or placebo injection was the time point for sampling. Sequenced by immunoSEQ multiplex PCR; TCRdb stores in-frame clones only, minus some. The profile shows over 400,000 clones, around 92% of them singletons. The specimen was peripheral blood, collected in a trial of Ad26.COV2.S vaccine versus placebo. Receptor source: a person between 18 and 65 years old who received the Ad26.COV2.S COVID-19 vaccine or a placebo.

The chain couples TRBV10-3 to TRBJ1-2; tentatively, D is TRBD1 (5 bases). Germline-derived CDR1 and CDR2 are ENHRY and SYGVKD. Trimming left V 4 bases short and J 5 bases short, with 14 bases between. There are 14 residues in the CDR3. CDR3 in amino acids: CAISGGSPDYGYTF. The CDR3 coding sequence is TGTGCCATCAGTGGGGGCAGTCCGGATTATGGCTACACCTTC.

This clone was observed a single time. V is TRBV7-9 and J is TRBJ1-4, with D perhaps TRBD1 (6 bases). CDR1 is SEHNR and CDR2 is FQNEAQ in the germline V gene (reference sequence). V was pared by 5 bases and J by 4 bases, with 14 bases between. This CDR3 spans 15 amino acids. CDR3 in DNA: TGTGCCAGCAGCCCCGGGGGGCAGATTAATGAAAAACTGTTTTTT. Amino acids: CASSPGGQINEKLFF. Full variable domain (rest looked up from reference TRBV7-9 and TRBJ1-4): DTGVSQNPRHKITKRGQNVTFRCDPISEHNRLYWYRQTLGQGPEFLTYFQNEAQLEKSRLLSDRFSAERPKGSFSTLEIQRTEQGDSAMYLCASSPGGQINEKLFFGSGTQLSVL.